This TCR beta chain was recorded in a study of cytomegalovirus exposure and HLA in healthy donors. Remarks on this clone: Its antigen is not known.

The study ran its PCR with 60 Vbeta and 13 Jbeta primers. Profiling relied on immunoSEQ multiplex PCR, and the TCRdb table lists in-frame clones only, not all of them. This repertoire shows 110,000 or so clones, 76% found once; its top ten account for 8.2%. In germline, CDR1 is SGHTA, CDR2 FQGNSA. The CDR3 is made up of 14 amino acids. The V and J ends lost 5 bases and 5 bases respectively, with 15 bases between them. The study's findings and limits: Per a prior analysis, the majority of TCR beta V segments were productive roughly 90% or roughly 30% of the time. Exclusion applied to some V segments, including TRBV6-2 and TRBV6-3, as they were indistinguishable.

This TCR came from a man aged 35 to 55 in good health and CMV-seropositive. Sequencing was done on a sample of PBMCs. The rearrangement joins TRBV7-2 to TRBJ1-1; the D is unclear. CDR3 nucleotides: TGTGCCAGCAGCCTCACCCGGGGTGAGACTGAAGCTTTCTTT. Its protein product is CASSLTRGETEAFF.